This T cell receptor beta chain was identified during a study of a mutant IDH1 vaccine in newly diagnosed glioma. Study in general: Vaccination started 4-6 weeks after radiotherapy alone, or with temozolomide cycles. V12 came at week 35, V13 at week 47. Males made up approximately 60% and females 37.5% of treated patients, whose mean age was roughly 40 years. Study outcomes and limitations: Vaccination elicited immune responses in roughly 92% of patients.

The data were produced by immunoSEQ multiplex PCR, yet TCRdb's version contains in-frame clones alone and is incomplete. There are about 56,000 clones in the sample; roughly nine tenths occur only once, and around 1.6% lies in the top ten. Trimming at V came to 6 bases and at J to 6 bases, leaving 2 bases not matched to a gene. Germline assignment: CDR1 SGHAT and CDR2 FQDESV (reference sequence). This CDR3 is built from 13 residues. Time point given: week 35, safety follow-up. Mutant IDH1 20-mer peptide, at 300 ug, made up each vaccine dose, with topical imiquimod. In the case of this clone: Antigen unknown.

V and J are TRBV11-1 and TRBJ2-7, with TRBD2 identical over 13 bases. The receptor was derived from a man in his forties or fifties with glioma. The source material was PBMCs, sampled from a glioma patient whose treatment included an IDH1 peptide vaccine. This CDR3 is CASSRTSGSEQYF. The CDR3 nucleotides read TGTGCCAGCAGTAGGACTAGCGGGAGCGAGCAGTACTTC.